A selection of T cell receptor beta chains follows, all from one sample in a study of beta chain features in type 1 diabetes. Here immunoSEQ multiplex PCR was the method, and the copy in TCRdb shows in-frame clones only, minus some. The sample includes around 250,000 clones, around 14% of them seen just once. Sequencing used naive CD4+ T cells from blood. Receptors originate from a man aged 25-45 years with type 1 diabetes. Each CDR3 is given with its conserved first and last residue. Each record gives: V gene, clone size, J gene, D gene, CDR3 protein, CDR3 DNA. The D gene is left open where the match is weak. Only some rows state a clone size, as once, few, many or a class for expanded clones.

TRBV2	few	TRBJ1-1	TRBD1	CASTRGTEAFF	TGTGCCAGCACCAGGGGGACTGAAGCTTTCTTT
TRBV30	-	TRBJ1-4	TRBD1	CAWSPTQGAANEKLFF	TGTGCCTGGAGTCCAACCCAGGGGGCGGCTAATGAAAAACTGTTTTTT
TRBV5-1	few	TRBJ2-5	TRBD1	CASSLGQGQETQYF	TGCGCCAGCAGCCTCGGACAGGGGCAAGAGACCCAGTACTTC
TRBV7-2	-	TRBJ2-3	TRBD1	CASSLAQDRDTDTQYF	TGTGCCAGCAGCTTAGCGCAGGACAGGGACACAGATACGCAGTATTTT
TRBV29-1	few	TRBJ1-2	TRBD1	CSAGLGQGGYGYTF	TGCAGCGCCGGTCTGGGACAGGGCGGCTATGGCTACACCTTC
TRBV2	-	TRBJ1-5	-	CATAGMARAFEPQHF	TGTGCCACGGCTGGTATGGCCAGGGCTTTTGAGCCCCAGCATTTT
TRBV9	few	TRBJ2-1	TRBD2	CASSAGLADYNEQFF	TGTGCCAGCAGCGCCGGACTAGCGGACTACAATGAGCAGTTCTTC
TRBV19	few	TRBJ1-4	-	CASSIPAGLTNEKLFF	TGTGCCAGTAGTATCCCGGCCGGACTGACGAATGAAAAACTGTTTTTT
TRBV2	-	TRBJ2-7	-	CASSREAQSSYEQYF	TGTGCCAGCAGTCGGGAAGCCCAAAGCTCCTACGAGCAGTACTTC
TRBV7-9	few	TRBJ1-2	TRBD1	CASSKDREDYGYTF	TGTGCCAGCAGCAAGGACAGGGAAGACTATGGCTACACCTTC
TRBV7-2	-	TRBJ2-5	TRBD2	CASSFVVIAGGMGGETQYF	TGTGCCAGCAGCTTTGTTGTCATAGCGGGAGGGATGGGGGGAGAGACCCAGTACTTC
TRBV30	few	TRBJ1-2	-	CAWNPWGGIGENYGYTF	TGTGCCTGGAACCCCTGGGGAGGGATCGGCGAGAACTATGGCTACACCTTC
TRBV19	few	TRBJ2-1	-	CASTGSPGTYNEQFF	TGTGCCAGTACGGGGTCGCCGGGAACCTACAATGAGCAGTTCTTC
TRBV5-1	-	TRBJ1-2	-	CASSPGERGYGYTF	TGCGCCAGCAGTCCAGGGGAGAGGGGCTATGGCTACACCTTC
TRBV12-5	few	TRBJ2-1	-	CASGLVRVGSDNEQFF	TGTGCTAGTGGTTTGGTACGAGTCGGGAGCGACAATGAGCAGTTCTTC
TRBV14	few	TRBJ2-1	-	CASSQRDRDYNEQFF	TGTGCCAGCAGCCAGAGGGATAGGGACTACAATGAGCAGTTCTTC
TRBV7-9	few	TRBJ1-1	-	CASSLVPPQAEAFF	TGTGCCAGCAGCTTAGTGCCCCCTCAGGCTGAAGCTTTCTTT
TRBV2	-	TRBJ2-5	TRBD2	CASSRRHGAGGKETQYF	TGTGCCAGCAGTCGACGTCACGGAGCGGGGGGTAAAGAGACCCAGTACTTC
TRBV19	-	TRBJ2-7	-	CASSFTGNEQYF	TGTGCCAGTAGTTTCACAGGGAACGAGCAGTACTTC
TRBV15	few	TRBJ1-5	TRBD1	CATMTGRLGNQPQHF	TGTGCCACCATGACAGGGAGGCTTGGCAATCAGCCCCAGCATTTT
TRBV5-1	few	TRBJ2-7	-	CASSLPSVEQYF	TGCGCCAGCAGCTTGCCGTCGGTGGAGCAGTACTTC
TRBV19	-	TRBJ2-7	-	CASSIEGGRVYEQYF	TGTGCCAGTAGTATAGAAGGCGGCAGGGTCTACGAGCAGTACTTC
TRBV4-1	-	TRBJ1-4	-	CASSVRTRPGEKLFF	TGCGCCAGCAGTGTAAGGACGCGTCCAGGGGAAAAACTGTTTTTT
TRBV6-1	-	TRBJ1-5	-	CASSERRNQPQHF	TGTGCCAGCAGTGAACGGAGAAATCAGCCCCAGCATTTT
TRBV15	-	TRBJ1-5	-	CATSRDSPSNQPQHF	TGTGCCACCAGCAGGGACTCGCCATCGAATCAGCCCCAGCATTTT
TRBV29-1	-	TRBJ1-1	-	CGGGTPRGWTEAFF	TGCGGGGGGGGGACGCCTCGTGGCTGGACTGAAGCTTTCTTT
TRBV27	-	TRBJ2-1	TRBD2	CASSLGTSGFSSYNEQFF	TGTGCCAGCAGTTTAGGGACTAGCGGGTTCAGCTCCTACAATGAGCAGTTCTTC
TRBV5-4	-	TRBJ1-4	TRBD1	CASSAGQGEEKLFF	TGTGCCAGCAGCGCGGGACAGGGGGAAGAAAAACTGTTTTTT
TRBV10-3	-	TRBJ1-6	TRBD1	CAISGTGVASPLHF	TGTGCCATCAGTGGCACAGGGGTTGCTTCACCCCTCCACTTT
TRBV27	-	TRBJ2-5	TRBD1	CASSLNRGLETQYF	TGTGCCAGCAGCCTCAACAGGGGGCTAGAGACCCAGTACTTC
TRBV10-3	few	TRBJ1-2	TRBD1	CAISQAGTGDGYTF	TGTGCCATCAGCCAGGCCGGGACAGGGGATGGCTACACCTTC
TRBV30	-	TRBJ2-7	-	CAWSVSGGEQYF	TGTGCCTGGAGTGTCTCCGGGGGCGAGCAGTACTTC
TRBV18	-	TRBJ1-2	-	CASSPIREGGYTF	TGTGCCAGCTCACCTATCAGGGAGGGTGGCTACACCTTC
TRBV7-9	-	TRBJ2-7	-	CASAGESYEQYF	TGTGCCAGCGCAGGGGAGTCCTACGAGCAGTACTTC
TRBV18	few	TRBJ2-7	TRBD1	CASSPSRDRVYEQYF	TGTGCCAGCTCACCATCTAGGGACAGGGTCTACGAGCAGTACTTC
TRBV4-2	-	TRBJ2-1	TRBD2	CASSQDRGAGGPYNEQFF	TGTGCCAGCAGCCAAGATCGGGGAGCGGGGGGCCCCTACAATGAGCAGTTCTTC
TRBV2	-	TRBJ2-7	-	CASSRLSTEQYF	TGTGCCAGCAGTCGCCTTAGTACCGAGCAGTACTTC
TRBV7-9	-	TRBJ2-5	TRBD2	CASSPGLAGGRETQYF	TGTGCCAGCAGCCCAGGACTAGCGGGAGGGCGGGAGACCCAGTACTTC
TRBV28	-	TRBJ1-1	-	CASRTDRNTEAFF	TGTGCCAGCAGAACCGACAGGAACACTGAAGCTTTCTTT
TRBV5-1	-	TRBJ2-1	-	CASSLTSASYNEQFF	TGCGCCAGCAGCTTGACGAGCGCCTCCTACAATGAGCAGTTCTTC